This entry describes one T cell receptor (beta chain). Study processing details: Quantification of nucleated cells was approximated via reference gene primer amplification. The protocol was immunoSEQ multiplex PCR, while the TCRdb copy is restricted to in-frame clones and leaves out a portion. D and trimming come from the DNA, and the V and J calls and clone size come from that table. The sample lists under 150,000 clones, roughly four fifths occurring once. The V gene lost 2 bases and the J gene lost 0 bases, with 7 bases spanning the gap. This CDR3 spans 15 amino acids. Looked up from germline, CDR1 is MNHNS and CDR2 is SASEGT. The sample belongs to a study of blood T cell repertoires in COVID-19. For the study at large: Italy, Spain and the United States were the sources of the convalescent and acute COVID-19 samples. Sources were T cells, B-cell-depleted T cells, or PBMCs; the material itself was cDNA or gDNA.

Material for sequencing was peripheral blood. The J gene is TRBJ2-2, the V gene TRBV6-1; D unresolved. The source of this sequence is a woman aged 50 to 65 with active or convalescent COVID-19. CDR3 protein: CASSELGANTGELFF. The CDR3 DNA is TGTGCCAGCAGTGAACTGGGCGCGAACACCGGGGAGCTGTTTTTT.